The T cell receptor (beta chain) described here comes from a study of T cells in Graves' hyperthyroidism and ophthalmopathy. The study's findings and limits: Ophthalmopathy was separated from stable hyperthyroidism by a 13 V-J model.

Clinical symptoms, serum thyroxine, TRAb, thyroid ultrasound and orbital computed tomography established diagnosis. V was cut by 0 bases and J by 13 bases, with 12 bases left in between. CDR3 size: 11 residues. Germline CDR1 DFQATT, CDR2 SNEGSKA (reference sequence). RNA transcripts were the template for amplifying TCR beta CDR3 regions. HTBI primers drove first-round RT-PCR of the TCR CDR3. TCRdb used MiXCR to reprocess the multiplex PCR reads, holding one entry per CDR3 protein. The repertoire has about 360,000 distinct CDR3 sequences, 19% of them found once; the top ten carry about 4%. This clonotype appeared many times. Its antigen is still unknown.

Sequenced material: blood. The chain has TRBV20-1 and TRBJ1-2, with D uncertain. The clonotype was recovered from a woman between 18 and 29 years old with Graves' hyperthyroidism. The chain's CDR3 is CSARDLEGRTF. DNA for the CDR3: TGCAGTGCTAGAGATCTAGAGGGCCGCACCTTC.